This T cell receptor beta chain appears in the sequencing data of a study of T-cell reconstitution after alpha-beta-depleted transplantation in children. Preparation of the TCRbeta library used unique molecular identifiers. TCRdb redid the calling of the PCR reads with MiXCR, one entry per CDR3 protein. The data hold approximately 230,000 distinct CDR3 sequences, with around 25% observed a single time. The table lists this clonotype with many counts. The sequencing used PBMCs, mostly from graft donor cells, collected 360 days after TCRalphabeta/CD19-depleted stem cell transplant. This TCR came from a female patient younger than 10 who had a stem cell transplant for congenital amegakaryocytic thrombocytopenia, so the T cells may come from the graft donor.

CDR3 region: CASSTGAYEQYF. The CDR3 DNA reads as TGTGCCAGCAGCACGGGAGCCTACGAGCAGTACTTC. The chain carries TRBV12-3 or TRBV12-4 and TRBJ2-7, with D maybe TRBD2 (6 bases). This CDR3 has 12 amino acids. Trimming left V 6 bases short and J 2 bases short, with 8 bases between.